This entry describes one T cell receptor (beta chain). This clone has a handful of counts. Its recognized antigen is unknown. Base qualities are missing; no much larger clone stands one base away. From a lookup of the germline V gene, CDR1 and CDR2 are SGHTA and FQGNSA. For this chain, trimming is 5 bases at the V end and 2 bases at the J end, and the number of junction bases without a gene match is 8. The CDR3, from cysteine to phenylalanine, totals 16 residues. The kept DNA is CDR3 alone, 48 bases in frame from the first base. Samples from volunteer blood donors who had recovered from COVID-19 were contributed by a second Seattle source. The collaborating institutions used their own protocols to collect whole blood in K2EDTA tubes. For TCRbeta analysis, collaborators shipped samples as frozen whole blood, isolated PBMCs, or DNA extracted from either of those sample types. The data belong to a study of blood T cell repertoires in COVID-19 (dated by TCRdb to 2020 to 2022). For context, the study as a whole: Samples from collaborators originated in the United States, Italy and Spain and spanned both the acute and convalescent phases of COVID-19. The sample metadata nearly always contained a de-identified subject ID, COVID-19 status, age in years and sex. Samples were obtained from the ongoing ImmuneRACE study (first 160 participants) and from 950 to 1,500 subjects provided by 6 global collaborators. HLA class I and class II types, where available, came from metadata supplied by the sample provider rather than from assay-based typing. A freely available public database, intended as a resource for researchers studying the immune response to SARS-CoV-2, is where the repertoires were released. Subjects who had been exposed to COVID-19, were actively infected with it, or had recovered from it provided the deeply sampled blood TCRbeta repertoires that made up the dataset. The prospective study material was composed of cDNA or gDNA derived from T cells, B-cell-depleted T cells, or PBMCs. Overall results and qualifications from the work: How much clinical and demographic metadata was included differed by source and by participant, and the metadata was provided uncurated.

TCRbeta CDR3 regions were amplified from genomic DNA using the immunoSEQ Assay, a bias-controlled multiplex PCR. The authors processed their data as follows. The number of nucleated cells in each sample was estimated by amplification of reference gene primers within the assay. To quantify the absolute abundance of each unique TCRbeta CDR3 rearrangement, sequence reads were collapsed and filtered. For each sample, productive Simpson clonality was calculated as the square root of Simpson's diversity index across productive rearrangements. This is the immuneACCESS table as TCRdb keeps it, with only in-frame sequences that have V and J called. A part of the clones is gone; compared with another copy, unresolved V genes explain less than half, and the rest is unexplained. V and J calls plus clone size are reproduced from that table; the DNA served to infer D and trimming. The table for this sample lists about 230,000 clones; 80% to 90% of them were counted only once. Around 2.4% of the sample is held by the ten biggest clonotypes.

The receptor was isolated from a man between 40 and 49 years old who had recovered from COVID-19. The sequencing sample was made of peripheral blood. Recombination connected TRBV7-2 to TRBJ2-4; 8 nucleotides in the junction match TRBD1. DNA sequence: TGTGCCAGCAGCGGCAGGACAGGGCTTACCAAAAACATTCAGTACTTC. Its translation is CASSGRTGLTKNIQYF.